The T cell receptor (beta chain) under discussion was sequenced for a study of T cells in Graves' hyperthyroidism and ophthalmopathy (dated by TCRdb to between 2018 and 2021). For the wider study: Peripheral blood samples were taken at initial diagnosis, before any treatment was given. TCR V-J signatures able to tell the groups apart were searched for in a discovery cohort of 95 or so patients, of whom over 40 had Graves' ophthalmopathy and about 60 had stable Graves' hyperthyroidism. Prospective prediction of ophthalmopathy was tested in an independent validation cohort consisting of 18 to 20 hyperthyroidism patients and about 17 patients who later progressed to ophthalmopathy. The roughly 94 discovery patients were randomly divided into training and test sets at a 7:3 ratio. In several Graves' hyperthyroidism patients, the study also compared T-cell repertoires from thyroid tissue with T-cell repertoires from blood. Following sampling, methimazole starting at 30 mg daily was given to hyperthyroidism patients, and high-dose intravenous methylprednisolone was given to ophthalmopathy patients. TCR Vbeta CDR3 sequencing of 135 peripheral blood samples (over 40 ophthalmopathy, 75 to 80 hyperthyroidism and approximately 17 progressor patients) is reported in the paper. Here is what the overall study found, with its caveats: Sample size was not statistically predetermined, and blinding of investigators to group allocation was not performed. In validation, progression to ophthalmopathy was predicted by the model with 70.59% sensitivity and just over 72% specificity, a median of 6.5 months before onset. Most expanded thyroid clonotypes (frequency above 0.001) were also detected in blood, suggesting blood repertoires may reflect thyroid immune responses. Ophthalmopathy was separated from stable hyperthyroidism by a 13 V-J signature model, with around 90% sensitivity and roughly 84% specificity obtained in cross-validation and 80%/75% obtained in testing.

Stable Graves' hyperthyroidism was defined as the absence of progression to ophthalmopathy over 18 months of follow-up. Hyperthyroidism patients were aged 18 to 65 years and newly diagnosed, with disease duration of less than 2 months. The study excluded patients with uncontrolled infections, other autoimmune diseases, pregnancy or lactation. Diagnoses relied on clinical symptoms, serum thyroxine and TRAb, thyroid ultrasound and orbital computed tomography. Ficoll-Paque density gradient centrifugation was used to isolate PBMCs from about 9 ml of fresh peripheral blood. Trizol reagent was used to extract total RNA, and RNA quality was then checked on an Agilent 2100 Bioanalyzer. Details on this clonotype: There is no known antigen for this receptor. A junction boundary mismatches the germline segment, possibly from a read error.

The TCR beta CDR3 regions were amplified from the RNA transcripts. The first round of RT-PCR for the TCR CDR3 was performed with the HTBI primer set and the Qiagen OneStep RT-PCR kit. The libraries were constructed in a second round of multiplex PCR and then size-selected and purified. Sequencing of the libraries was done on an Illumina HiSeq2000 using paired-end 100 bp reads. The source study handled its data this way. SOAPnuke was used to process the raw data, with reads discarded if the reads contained adapters or uncalled bases, had a mean Phred below 15, or lacked an exact constant-primer or identifier match. High-quality paired reads were merged using COPE v1.2.5, and each unique nucleotide sequence was defined as a clonotype. Clonotypes were aligned to IMGT TRBV, TRBD and TRBJ reference segments using MiTCR v1.1. The analysis was restricted to V-J combinations with a frequency above 0.0001, which together covered roughly 99% of the repertoires. The TCS score was defined as the ratio of F50 (clonal expansion) to E x V (chaos), calculated using BLOSUM62-based TCRdist between CDR3 peptides within each V-J. Welch's t-statistics and random forest reduced 500 to 650 V-J features to 10 to 15, which were used in a naive Bayes classifier (R e1071). Thyroid-blood repertoire similarity was quantified with the Morisita-Horn index. In TCRdb, the public reads were trimmed at Q25 with fastp and aligned with MiXCR, with productive beta chains retained. Identical CDR3 proteins give one entry, which carries the most common genes and DNA. Here the V and J calls rest on TCRdb's processing, not on the authors' analysis. For this sample there are hundreds of thousands of distinct CDR3 sequences; roughly a third appear just once. The ten top clones hold more than 25% of the sample.

Sequencing input: blood. The origin of this receptor is a woman between 40 and 50 years old with Graves' hyperthyroidism.

Read as DNA, the sequence is TGCAGTGCTAGAGATACGGGACAGGGAGCCTCCTACAAGCAGTACTTC. Its protein is CSARDTGQGASYKQYF. The sequence joins TRBV20-1 to TRBJ2-7, and 9 junction bases match TRBD1. Reading the germline V gene (reference sequence) gives CDR1 DFQATT and CDR2 SNEGSKA. From cysteine to phenylalanine, the CDR3 is 16 amino acids long. CDR3 DNA only is kept here, 48 bases in frame from base 1.